A few counts support the clone carrying this TCR beta chain. As yet, its antigen is unknown. This specimen comes from a study of beta chain features in type 1 diabetes. The study, taken as a whole, reports: Significant though moderate, a shortening of TCRB CDR3s appeared in all four CD4+ subsets of Type 1 diabetes patients.

Trimming removed 5 bases from V and 6 bases from J; junction bases left unmatched: 2. The CDR3 length is 12 residues. From germline, CDR1 is GTSNPN and CDR2 SVGIG (reference sequence). Of the isolated RNA, all was reverse transcribed, and so the sequenced material was expressed TCRB transcripts. Assay used: immunoSEQ multiplex PCR; TCRdb lists only in-frame clones, some missing. The sample gives about 280,000 clones, 15% of which show up once; roughly 0.015% is in the top ten. The source of this sequence is a man younger than 35 with type 1 diabetes. The rearrangement links TRBV30 to TRBJ2-4, with 9 nucleotides matching TRBD1. The sequencing sample was made of naive CD4+ T cells from blood. DNA of the CDR3: TGTGCCTGGGGACAGGGGATAAACATTCAGTACTTC. This encodes CAWGQGINIQYF.